This T cell receptor beta chain was sequenced during a study of tumor-infiltrating lymphocytes in primary liver carcinoma. From around 18-30 mg of unsorted bulk tissue, DNA and RNA were co-extracted together. Germline CDR1 KGHSH, CDR2 LQKENI. The CDR3 sequence is 14 residues long. The V gene end was trimmed by 10 bases and the J gene end by 4 bases; junction bases not matched to a gene: 10. Regarding this clonotype: A single base separates this from a much larger clone, so it may be a read error.

With roughly 500 ng total RNA as template and a constant-region primer, TCR beta cDNA was made. For TCR beta, libraries were produced by three nested multiplex PCR rounds using slightly modified ARM-PCR. The study ran its first two PCR rounds for roughly 9 cycles each, using TRBV1-TRBV30 forward primers and a C-beta reverse primer. TCRdb redid the calling of the multiplex PCR reads with MiXCR, one entry per CDR3 protein. The data contain approximately 80,000 distinct CDR3 sequences, roughly 71% of them seen just once; the ten biggest clones take up roughly 28%. The source is a man in his forties or fifties with primary liver carcinoma and hepatitis B virus infection. Sequenced sample: tumor-adjacent normal liver tissue. The genes are TRBV18 and TRBJ2-7, with 10 bases aligning to TRBD1. CDR3 in amino acids: CANWLGQGPYEQYF. Written as DNA, the CDR3 is TGTGCCAACTGGCTGGGACAGGGGCCATACGAGCAGTACTTC.